The source of this T cell receptor beta chain is a study of chemoradiotherapy in HPV16-positive cancers. Study at large: Two HPV16-positive patients' cells yielded candidate HPV-specific clones and common motifs.

CDR1 SGHRS and CDR2 YFSETQ come from the germline V gene. The CDR3 covers 13 residues. Deletions cut 2 bases from V and 4 bases from J, with 8 bases between. Over chemoradiotherapy, repertoires were sampled more than once. The table came from immunoSEQ multiplex PCR; TCRdb's copy has only in-frame clones and leaves some out. The data hold 20,000 to 30,000 clones, with approximately 94% observed a single time. Only one count was recorded for this clone. The sequence came from a human donor with HPV-associated anogenital cancer. The sample was gathered from a patient who underwent chemoradiotherapy. The chain combines TRBV5-1 with TRBJ2-3, with D perhaps matching TRBD2 (5 bases). CDR3 amino acids: CASSFAGADTQYF. In DNA form, the CDR3 reads TGCGCCAGCAGCTTCGCGGGCGCAGATACGCAGTATTTT.